A selection of T cell receptor beta chains follows, all from one sample in a study of T-cell reconstitution after alpha-beta-depleted transplantation in children. TCRdb called the PCR reads again in MiXCR, with one record for every CDR3 protein. The sample carries 250,000 to 300,000 distinct CDR3 sequences, around 10% recorded once. This material consisted of PBMCs, taken before TCRalphabeta/CD19-depleted stem cell transplant. The origin of the receptors is a boy under three years old with acute myeloid leukemia, due to receive a stem cell transplant. Each CDR3 is given with its conserved first and last residue. D genes are given only for firm matches. The size field is filled for only some rows; it gives once, few, many or a size class.

d_call | j_call | v_call | cdr3_length | clone_size | cdr3_aa | cdr3_nt
TRBD2 | TRBJ2-7 | TRBV5-1 | 15 | - | CASSLAGTSSYEQYF | TGCGCCAGCAGCTTGGCCGGGACTAGTTCATACGAGCAGTACTTC
TRBD2 | TRBJ2-5 | TRBV12-3/TRBV12-4 | 14 | many | CASSLYNSGETQYF | TGTGCCAGCAGTTTATATAATAGCGGGGAGACCCAGTACTTC
- | TRBJ2-1 | TRBV4-3 | 17 | many | CASSPRSRSSSYNEQFF | TGCGCCAGCAGCCCACGGAGCCGGTCGAGCTCCTACAATGAGCAGTTCTTC
TRBD1 | TRBJ1-4 | TRBV15 | 13 | many | CATRQGAVEKLFF | TGTGCCACGAGACAGGGGGCTGTTGAAAAACTGTTTTTT
- | TRBJ2-6 | TRBV29-1 | 14 | many | CSVAGYSGANVLTF | TGCAGCGTTGCGGGATACTCTGGGGCCAACGTCCTGACTTTC
TRBD2 | TRBJ2-3 | TRBV7-2 | 16 | many | CASSLSLAGFTDTQYF | TGTGCCAGCAGCTTATCGCTAGCGGGGTTCACAGATACGCAGTATTTT
- | TRBJ2-3 | TRBV4-2 | 12 | - | CASSTGIDTQYF | TGTGCCAGCAGCACAGGGATAGATACGCAGTATTTT
TRBD2 | TRBJ2-5 | TRBV5-1 | 17 | many | CASRLVTSGRLDETQYF | TGCGCCAGCAGATTGGTGACTAGCGGGAGGTTGGATGAGACCCAGTACTTC
- | TRBJ1-6 | TRBV20-1 | 14 | many | CSAREEAGNSPLHF | TGCAGTGCTAGAGAAGAGGCTGGGAATTCACCCCTCCACTTT
- | TRBJ1-2 | TRBV27 | 14 | many | CASSLLGEGYGYTF | TGTGCCAGCAGTTTATTGGGGGAGGGCTATGGCTACACCTTC
TRBD1 | TRBJ2-5 | TRBV5-1 | 17 | many | CASSSARQGVYQETQYF | TGCGCCAGCAGCTCCGCCCGACAGGGGGTGTACCAAGAGACCCAGTACTTC